This T cell receptor (beta chain) is from a study of cytomegalovirus exposure and HLA in healthy donors. PCR amplification relied on 60 Vbeta primers (plus 13 Jbeta primers). Generated by immunoSEQ multiplex PCR, the TCRdb table keeps only in-frame clones and is missing some. This repertoire shows fewer than 250,000 clones, approximately 85% found once; its top ten account for about 1.8%. The germline V gene encodes CDR1 SGHTA and CDR2 FQGNSA. Trimming removed 5 bases from V and 5 bases from J, with 13 bases in between. This CDR3 comprises 14 residues. This clone showed up just a few times. The rearrangement links TRBV7-2 to TRBJ2-1; D perhaps matches TRBD1 (6 bases). This TCR derives from a man younger than 35 in good health and CMV-seronegative. Material for sequencing was PBMCs. The CDR3 is CASSTDSWHNEQFF. CDR3 nucleotides: TGTGCCAGCAGCACGGACAGTTGGCACAATGAGCAGTTCTTC.